These T cell receptor beta chains were read from a single sample in a study of technical replicates of blood from a handful of donors. Method: immunoSEQ multiplex PCR; TCRdb's copy keeps in-frame clones and lacks some. This table holds about 91,000 clones, approximately 90% found once. The sample was T cells isolated from PBMCs. These receptors all come from a human donor in good health. CDR3s include the opening cysteine and the closing phenylalanine or tryptophan. A D gene is named only where the DNA matches it firmly. Not every row has a clone size; where given, it reads once, few, many or a size class.

>TRBD2|-|TRBJ2-2|TRBV7-9
CASSTAGGSNTGELFF
TGTGCCAGCAGCACAGCGGGGGGTTCGAACACCGGGGAGCTGTTTTTT
>TRBD1|-|TRBJ2-3|TRBV11-1
CASSSTGGPDTQYF
TGTGCCAGCAGCTCGACAGGGGGCCCAGATACGCAGTATTTT
>TRBD2|once|TRBJ2-2|TRBV25-1
CASSRLAGRTGELFF
TGTGCCAGCAGTCGCCTAGCGGGGCGGACCGGGGAGCTGTTTTTT
>-|-|TRBJ2-5|TRBV14
CASSHRETQYF
TGTGCCAGCAGCCACCGGGAGACCCAGTACTTC
>TRBD1|-|TRBJ1-3|TRBV28
CASSSSLTGGRNTIYF
TGTGCCAGCAGTTCCTCGCTGACAGGGGGCCGAAACACCATATATTTT
>TRBD1|-|TRBJ1-2|TRBV5-1
CASSWEEGQGKRGYTF
TGCGCCAGCAGCTGGGAAGAGGGACAGGGAAAACGTGGCTACACCTTC
>-|-|TRBJ2-1|TRBV4-2
CASSQPESGSYNEQFF
TGTGCCAGCAGCCAACCCGAGAGCGGCTCCTACAATGAGCAGTTCTTC
>TRBD1|-|TRBJ1-1|TRBV2
CASILQGAVNTEAFF
TGTGCCAGCATCCTTCAGGGGGCGGTGAACACTGAAGCTTTCTTT
>-|-|TRBJ2-2|TRBV14
CASSLVAGSPGELFF
TGTGCCAGCAGTCTCGTCGCCGGGAGCCCCGGGGAGCTGTTTTTT
>-|-|TRBJ2-3|TRBV29-1
CSVELATQITDTQYF
TGCAGCGTTGAATTAGCGACCCAGATCACAGATACGCAGTATTTT
>TRBD2|-|TRBJ2-1|TRBV5-1
CASSRRDYMSYNEQFF
TGCGCCAGCAGCCGCCGGGACTACATGTCCTACAATGAGCAGTTCTTC
>-|-|TRBJ1-6|TRBV9
CASSTGPGGVPLHF
TGTGCCAGCAGCACAGGGCCCGGGGGGGTTCCCCTCCACTTT
>-|-|TRBJ2-6|TRBV7-9
CASSLLSGSGANVLTF
TGTGCCAGCAGCTTATTATCCGGGTCTGGGGCCAACGTCCTGACTTTC
>-|-|TRBJ1-2|TRBV18
CASSNRLPGDYGYTF
TGTGCCAGCTCCAACAGGCTCCCAGGGGACTATGGCTACACCTTC
>-|-|TRBJ2-1|TRBV7-8
CASSYPDSGSSYNEQFF
TGTGCCAGCAGCTACCCAGACTCGGGAAGCTCCTACAATGAGCAGTTCTTC
>-|-|TRBJ2-7|TRBV28
CASSPASHGSSYEQYF
TGTGCCAGCAGTCCTGCCTCTCACGGGAGTTCCTACGAGCAGTACTTC
>-|once|TRBJ1-3|TRBV7-9
CATGTGGGSGNTIYF
TGTGCCACCGGGACGGGGGGAGGCTCTGGAAACACCATATATTTT
>TRBD1|-|TRBJ1-5|TRBV6-6
CASSGQAIYSNQPQHF
TGTGCCAGCTCCGGACAGGCGATCTATAGCAATCAGCCCCAGCATTTT
>-|-|TRBJ1-4|TRBV4-1
CASSQDHRGGEKLFF
TGCGCCAGCAGCCAAGATCATAGGGGCGGCGAAAAACTGTTTTTT
>TRBD1|-|TRBJ2-1|TRBV14
CASSQSGTGYYNEQFF
TGTGCCAGCAGCCAGTCCGGGACAGGATATTACAATGAGCAGTTCTTC
>TRBD1|-|TRBJ2-7|TRBV5-1
CASSFRTGGYEQYF
TGCGCCAGCAGCTTCCGCACAGGGGGCTACGAGCAGTACTTC
>-|-|TRBJ2-6|TRBV6-6
CASSWRGAGANVLTF
TGTGCCAGCAGTTGGAGGGGTGCCGGGGCCAACGTCCTGACTTTC
>-|once|TRBJ2-2|TRBV6-5
CASSQRQARDGELFF
TGTGCCAGCAGTCAAAGACAGGCTAGGGACGGGGAGCTGTTTTTT
>-|once|TRBJ2-3|TRBV4-1
CASSQGWASSFTDTQYF
TGCGCCAGCAGCCAAGGCTGGGCTTCAAGTTTCACAGATACGCAGTATTTT
>-|-|TRBJ1-6|TRBV7-9
CASSLRRVSNSPLHF
TGTGCCAGCAGCTTACGCAGGGTGAGCAATTCACCCCTCCACTTT
>TRBD1|-|TRBJ1-2|TRBV28
CATDPGQGYGYTF
TGTGCCACCGACCCCGGACAGGGGTATGGCTACACCTTC
>-|-|TRBJ1-1|TRBV4-1
CASSQESLVGRVNTEAFF
TGCGCCAGCAGCCAAGAGTCCTTGGTAGGGAGGGTGAACACTGAAGCTTTCTTT